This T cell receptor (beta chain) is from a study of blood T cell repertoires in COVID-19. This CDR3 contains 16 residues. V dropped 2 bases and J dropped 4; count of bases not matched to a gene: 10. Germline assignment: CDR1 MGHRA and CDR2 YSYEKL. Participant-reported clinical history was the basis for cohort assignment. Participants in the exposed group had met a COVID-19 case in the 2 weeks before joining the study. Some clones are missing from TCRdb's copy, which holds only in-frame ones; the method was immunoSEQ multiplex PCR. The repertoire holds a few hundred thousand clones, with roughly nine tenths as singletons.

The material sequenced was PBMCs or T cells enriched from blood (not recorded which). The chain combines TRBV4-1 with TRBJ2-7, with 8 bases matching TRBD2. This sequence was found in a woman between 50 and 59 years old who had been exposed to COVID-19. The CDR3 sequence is CASSQRVAGGSYEQYF. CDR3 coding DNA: TGCGCCAGCAGCCAACGGGTGGCGGGGGGATCTTACGAGCAGTACTTC.